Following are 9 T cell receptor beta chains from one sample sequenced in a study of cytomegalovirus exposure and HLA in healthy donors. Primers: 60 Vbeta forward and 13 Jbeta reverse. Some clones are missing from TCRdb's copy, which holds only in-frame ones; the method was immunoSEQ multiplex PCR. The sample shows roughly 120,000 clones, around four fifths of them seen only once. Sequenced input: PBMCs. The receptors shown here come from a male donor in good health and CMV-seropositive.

CDR3 protein: CASSYQGVNEKLFF. The CDR3 nucleotides are TGTGCCAGCAGTTATCAGGGCGTTAATGAAAAACTGTTTTTT. The V and J genes are TRBV6-5 and TRBJ1-4, with D tentatively TRBD1 (5 bases). Trimming took off 3 bases at V and 4 bases at J, with 9 bases between the two ends. The length of the CDR3 is 14 residues. The germline V gene has CDR1 MNHEY and CDR2 SVGAGI.

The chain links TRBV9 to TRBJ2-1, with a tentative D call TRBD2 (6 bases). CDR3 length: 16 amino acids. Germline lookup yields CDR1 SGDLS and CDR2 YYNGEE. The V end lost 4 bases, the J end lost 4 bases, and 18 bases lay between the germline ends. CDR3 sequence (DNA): TGTGCCAGCAGCCTCTCATTAGAGGACTATTACAATGAGCAGTTCTTC. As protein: CASSLSLEDYYNEQFF.

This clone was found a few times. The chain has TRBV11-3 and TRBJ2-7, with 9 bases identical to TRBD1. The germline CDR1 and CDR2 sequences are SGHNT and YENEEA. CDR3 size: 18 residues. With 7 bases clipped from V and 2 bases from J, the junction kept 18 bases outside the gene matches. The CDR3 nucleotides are TGTGCCAGCACCAAGCCCGACAGGGGGTGTAGTCCGCCCTACGAGCAGTACTTC. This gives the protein CASTKPDRGCSPPYEQYF.

Here the CDR3 DNA reads TGTGCCAGCAGCCCCGGACTTGGGCGGGATGGCTACACCTTC. The encoded protein is CASSPGLGRDGYTF. The chain couples TRBV7-2 to TRBJ1-2; D is ambiguous. The CDR3 loop spans 14 amino acids. Germline CDR1 and CDR2: SGHTA and FQGNSA. V was pared by 5 bases and J by 6 bases, with 16 bases between. Full variable domain (outside the CDR3, taken from reference TRBV7-2 and TRBJ1-2): GAGVSQSPSNKVTEKGKDVELRCDPISGHTALYWYRQSLGQGLEFLIYFQGNSAPDKSGLPSDRFSAERTGGSVSTLTIQRTQQEDSAVYLCASSPGLGRDGYTFGSGTRLTVV.

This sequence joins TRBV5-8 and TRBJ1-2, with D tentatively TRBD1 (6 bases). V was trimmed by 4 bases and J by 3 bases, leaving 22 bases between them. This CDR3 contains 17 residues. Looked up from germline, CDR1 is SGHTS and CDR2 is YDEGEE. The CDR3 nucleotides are TGTGCCAGCAGCCCTCAGGGAGGGTGGACAGCCTACTATGGCTACACCTTC. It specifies CASSPQGGWTAYYGYTF.

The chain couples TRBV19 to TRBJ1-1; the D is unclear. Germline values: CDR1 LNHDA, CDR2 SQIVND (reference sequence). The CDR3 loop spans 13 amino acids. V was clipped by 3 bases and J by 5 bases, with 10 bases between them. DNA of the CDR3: TGTGCCAGTAGTATTATGAGGGAAACTGAAGCTTTCTTT. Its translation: CASSIMRETEAFF. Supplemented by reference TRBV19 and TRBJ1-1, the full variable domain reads DGGITQSPKYLFRKEGQNVTLSCEQNLNHDAMYWYRQDPGQGLRLIYYSQIVNDFQKGDIAEGYSVSREKKESFPLTVTSAQKNPTAFYLCASSIMRETEAFFGQGTRLTVV.

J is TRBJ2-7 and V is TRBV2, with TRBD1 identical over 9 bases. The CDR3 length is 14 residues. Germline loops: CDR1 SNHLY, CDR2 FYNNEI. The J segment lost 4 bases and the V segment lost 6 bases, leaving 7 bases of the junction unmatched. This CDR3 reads CASSPGQGLYEQYF. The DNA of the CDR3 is TGTGCCAGCAGCCCGGGACAGGGCTTATACGAGCAGTACTTC.

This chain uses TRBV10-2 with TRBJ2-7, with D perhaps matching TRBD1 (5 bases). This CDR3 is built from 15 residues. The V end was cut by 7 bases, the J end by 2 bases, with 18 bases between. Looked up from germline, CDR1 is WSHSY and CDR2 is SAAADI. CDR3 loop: CASTSAQAAPYEQYF. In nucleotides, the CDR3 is TGCGCCAGCACCAGCGCACAGGCTGCGCCCTACGAGCAGTACTTC.

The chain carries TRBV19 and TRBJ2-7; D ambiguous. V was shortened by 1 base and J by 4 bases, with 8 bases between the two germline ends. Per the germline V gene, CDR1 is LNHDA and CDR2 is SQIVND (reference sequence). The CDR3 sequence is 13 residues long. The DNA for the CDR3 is TGTGCCAGTAGTATAGGTTGGGCTTACGAGCAGTACTTC. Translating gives CASSIGWAYEQYF.